Listed below are T cell receptor beta chains from one sample, sequenced in a study of blood T cells in healthy people across ages. Via MiXCR, TCRdb re-called the 5' RACE reads, giving one row per CDR3 protein. The repertoire holds some 900,000 distinct CDR3 sequences, more than 25% seen once, with 17% in the top ten. The sequenced material came from blood. These receptors originate from an elderly woman in good health. CDR3s include the opening cysteine and the closing phenylalanine or tryptophan. Each record gives: D gene, V gene, clone size, J gene, CDR3 DNA, CDR3 protein. The D gene is left open where the match is weak. Size is stated for part of the rows, as once, few or many counts, or as a class when the clone is expanded.

>TRBD1|TRBV7-9|many|TRBJ1-5
TGTGCCAGCAGCTTAGAGGGGGCCAATCAGCCCCAGCATTTT
CASSLEGANQPQHF
>-|TRBV5-1|-|TRBJ1-4
TGCGCCAGCAGCTGGGGACAAGTAAATGAAAAACTGTTTTTT
CASSWGQVNEKLFF
>-|TRBV5-6|-|TRBJ2-5
TGTGCCCGCTCAACCCGGGGGACCAGGGGAGGAGAGACCCAGTACTTC
CARSTRGTRGGETQYF
>-|TRBV29-1|many|TRBJ1-5
TGCAGCGTTACTTCGGGGAATCAGCCCCAGCATTTT
CSVTSGNQPQHF
>-|TRBV7-6|many|TRBJ2-5
TGTGCCAGCAGCTTAGTGGCGGGTGCGGAGACCCAGTACTTC
CASSLVAGAETQYF
>-|TRBV6-2/TRBV6-3|few|TRBJ1-1
TGTGCCAGCAGTTACTCAAGGGGTCGCCCAGTGAACACTGAAGCTTTCTTT
CASSYSRGRPVNTEAFF
>-|TRBV11-2|many|TRBJ1-1
TGTGCCAGCAGCTTCGGGCTGCGGAACACTGAAGCTTTCTTT
CASSFGLRNTEAFF
>-|TRBV3-1|-|TRBJ1-1
TGTGCCAGCAGCCAACTAGAACGCACTGAAGCTTTCTTT
CASSQLERTEAFF
>-|TRBV6-6|few|TRBJ1-1
TGTGCCAGCAGTTTGGAAGCAGTCACTGAAGCTTTCTTT
CASSLEAVTEAFF
>-|TRBV12-3/TRBV12-4|-|TRBJ1-1
TGTGCCAGCAGTTTAACAGAGATCTTAAACACTGAAGCTTTCTTT
CASSLTEILNTEAFF
>TRBD1|TRBV3-1|-|TRBJ1-5
TGTGCCAGCAGCCAAGATATCGGGACAGGCAATCAGCCCCAGCATTTT
CASSQDIGTGNQPQHF
>TRBD1|TRBV12-3/TRBV12-4|many|TRBJ2-7
TGTGCCAGCAGTACCCAGGGACAGGCCCAATACGAGCAGTACTTC
CASSTQGQAQYEQYF
>TRBD1|TRBV20-1|-|TRBJ2-7
TGCAGTTCTCCAGGGGGCCTCATGAACGAGCAGTACTTC
CSSPGGLMNEQYF
>TRBD2|TRBV20-1|-|TRBJ2-3
TGCAGTGCTAGGAGGCGGGGGGCCGCCGGGACGCAGTATTTT
CSARRRGAAGTQYF
>-|TRBV12-3/TRBV12-4|-|TRBJ1-2
TGTGCCAGCAGTTTAAGGATAGGAGGATCCTATGGCTACACCTTC
CASSLRIGGSYGYTF
>-|TRBV5-1|many|TRBJ2-1
TGCGCCAGCAGCTCGGCGACAACGAGCTCCTACAATGAGCAGTTCTTC
CASSSATTSSYNEQFF
>-|TRBV12-3/TRBV12-4|many|TRBJ2-1
TGTGCCAGCAAAGACTCCGTAAGAAATGAGCAGTTCTTC
CASKDSVRNEQFF
>-|TRBV30|-|TRBJ1-5
TGTGCCTGGAGGACGAGGCCGGGGCAGCCCCAGCATTTT
CAWRTRPGQPQHF
>-|TRBV7-2|few|TRBJ2-1
TGTGCCAGCAGCCCCCGGTTGGGGGGGGGGCCGAGTGAGCAGTTCTTC
CASSPRLGGGPSEQFF
>TRBD2|TRBV20-1|many|TRBJ2-3
TGCAGTGCTAGAGATTTTAGCGGGGGGGCCCCAGATACGCAGTATTTT
CSARDFSGGAPDTQYF
>TRBD1|TRBV24-1|many|TRBJ2-3
TGTGCCACCAGTGACCCGAAGACAGGGTCGAGCACAGATACGCAGTATTTT
CATSDPKTGSSTDTQYF
>TRBD1|TRBV6-2/TRBV6-3|many|TRBJ2-1
TGTGCCAGCAGTTACACAGGACAGGGAGGCGAGCAGTTCTTC
CASSYTGQGGEQFF
>TRBD1|TRBV7-2|many|TRBJ1-5
TGTGCCAGCAGCTTAGGAGGACAGGGGAATCAGCCCCAGCATTTT
CASSLGGQGNQPQHF
>TRBD1|TRBV12-3/TRBV12-4|-|TRBJ1-1
TGTGCCAGCAGTTTCCCTCCGGACAGGGGGCAGGTGAACACTGAAGCTTTCTTT
CASSFPPDRGQVNTEAFF
>TRBD2|TRBV7-2|-|TRBJ2-1
TGTGCCAGCAGCTTACTGGGACTAGCGGCTGAGCAGTTCTTC
CASSLLGLAAEQFF
>-|TRBV10-3|few|TRBJ1-6
TGTGCCACCAAGAGGACGGACAATTCACCCCTCCACTTT
CATKRTDNSPLHF
>TRBD1|TRBV4-1|once|TRBJ1-1
TGCGCCAGCAGCCGGGAAGACAGGGTGGAAACTGAAGCTTTCTTT
CASSREDRVETEAFF
>-|TRBV7-2|many|TRBJ1-4
TGTGCCAGCAGCTTAGCGCCCTTAGTCCAGGGTGGTAATGAAAAACTGTTTTTT
CASSLAPLVQGGNEKLFF
>TRBD2|TRBV29-1|-|TRBJ2-5
TGCAGCGTCGGGACTAGCGGGGCTGAGACCCAGTACTTC
CSVGTSGAETQYF
>-|TRBV3-1|-|TRBJ1-2
TGTGCCAGCAGCCAAAGGGTGAGTGGCTACACCTTC
CASSQRVSGYTF
>-|TRBV6-2/TRBV6-3|few|TRBJ2-2
TGTGCCAGCAGTTACCTAAGTAGGACCGCGAACACCGGGGAGCTGTTTTTT
CASSYLSRTANTGELFF
>-|TRBV20-1|-|TRBJ1-3
TGCAGTGCTAGAGATCACCCAGGCGCTGGAAACACCATATATTTT
CSARDHPGAGNTIYF
>TRBD1|TRBV6-5|-|TRBJ1-2
TGTGCCGGCAGTTACTCCGGACAGGGTGCCAATAACTATGGCTACACCTTC
CAGSYSGQGANNYGYTF
>-|TRBV14|few|TRBJ2-1
TGTGCCAGCAGCCAACAGACAGGGAGGAATGAGCAGTTCTTC
CASSQQTGRNEQFF
>-|TRBV30|-|TRBJ1-1
TGTGCCTGGGCAGGGTATTGGAGCACTGAAGCTTTCTTT
CAWAGYWSTEAFF
>-|TRBV25-1|many|TRBJ1-2
TGTGCCAGCAGTGACCTGGGAGAGGGCCATGGCTACACCTTC
CASSDLGEGHGYTF
>-|TRBV2|few|TRBJ2-3
TGTGCCAGCAGGGTCTCGGTCCAAGGGTCCACAGATACGCAGTATTTT
CASRVSVQGSTDTQYF
>TRBD2|TRBV20-1|-|TRBJ2-7
TGCAGTGCTAGAAGGAGGACAGGTGGGACTAGCGGGCTATACGAGCAGTACTTC
CSARRRTGGTSGLYEQYF
>-|TRBV5-1|many|TRBJ2-6
TGCGCCAGCAGCCCAGGGACTGGGGCCAACGTCCTGACTTTC
CASSPGTGANVLTF
>-|TRBV12-3/TRBV12-4|many|TRBJ2-7
TGTGCCAGCAGTCCTTTGTGGCCGGACGGACAGTTAAACTACGAGCAGTACTTC
CASSPLWPDGQLNYEQYF
>TRBD1|TRBV20-1|many|TRBJ2-1
TGCAGTGCTGGAAGGAGACAGGGCCTCTCCTACAATGAGCAGTTCTTC
CSAGRRQGLSYNEQFF
>-|TRBV7-2|-|TRBJ2-5
TGTGCCAGCAGCTTAGGTCCGAGTCAGCAGTACTTC
CASSLGPSQQYF
>-|TRBV20-1|few|TRBJ1-6
TGCAGTGCTAGATACGGAGGGAGGATTTCACCCCTCCACTTT
CSARYGGRISPLHF
>-|TRBV29-1|many|TRBJ1-2
TGCAGCGCAGGACAATCCGAGGGCTACACCTTC
CSAGQSEGYTF
>-|TRBV12-3/TRBV12-4|many|TRBJ2-1
TGTGCCAGCAGTTACAGGCGCAATGAGCAGTTCTTC
CASSYRRNEQFF
>TRBD1|TRBV27|many|TRBJ2-7
TGTGCCAGCAGACGGGCAAGGGGACAGGGGGCAACCTACGAGCAGTACTTC
CASRRARGQGATYEQYF